The 22 T cell receptor beta chains below all came from one sample that was sequenced in a study of neoadjuvant anti-PD-1 for oral cavity cancer. The table came from immunoSEQ multiplex PCR; TCRdb's copy has only in-frame clones and leaves some out. The sample lists 14,000 or so clones; around 60% were seen once. Sequenced here: PBMCs, sampled before nivolumab (anti-PD-1) treatment. The receptors stem from a person aged 40-85 years with oral cavity squamous cell carcinoma.

This clone was picked up a small number of times. The J gene is TRBJ2-7, the V gene TRBV5-4; the D gene is possibly TRBD1 (5 bases). Germline V CDR1 and CDR2: SGHNT, YYREEE (reference sequence). V was cut by 0 bases and J by 6 bases, with 13 bases left in between. There are 14 residues in the CDR3. This chain's CDR3 is CASSLEGRASEQYF. The CDR3 coding sequence is TGTGCCAGCAGCTTGGAAGGCAGGGCTAGCGAGCAGTACTTC.

V usage is TRBV10-3 and J usage is TRBJ1-4; TRBD1 matches 8 bases. This CDR3 has 17 amino acids. Germline assignment: CDR1 ENHRY and CDR2 SYGVKD. Unmatched junction bases numbered 13, after V lost 2 bases and J lost 8 bases. Written as DNA, the CDR3 is TGTGCCATCAGTGAGAACCCGGTAACAGGGGGAGGCGAAAAACTGTTTTTT. Its protein product is CAISENPVTGGGEKLFF.

This chain connects TRBV7-9 to TRBJ2-7, with no clear D. Trimming removed 0 bases at V and 0 bases at J, with 6 bases between. CDR1 SEHNR and CDR2 FQNEAQ come from the germline V gene (reference sequence). This CDR3 has 14 amino acids. The CDR3 DNA sequence: TGTGCCAGCAGCTTAGCGCACAGCTCCTACGAGCAGTACTTC. The encoded protein is CASSLAHSSYEQYF. Combining the CDR3 with reference TRBV7-9 and TRBJ2-7 gives the whole variable domain DTGVSQNPRHKITKRGQNVTFRCDPISEHNRLYWYRQTLGQGPEFLTYFQNEAQLEKSRLLSDRFSAERPKGSFSTLEIQRTEQGDSAMYLCASSLAHSSYEQYFGPGTRLTVT.

The J gene is TRBJ1-2, the V gene TRBV6-1, with D unclear. Per the germline V gene, CDR1 is MNHNS and CDR2 is SASEGT. V was pared by 4 bases and J by 6 bases, with 15 bases between. This CDR3 is 14 amino acids long. The CDR3 DNA is TGTGCCAGCAGTGGCCCCACGGCCCAAGATGGCTACACCTTC. Amino acids: CASSGPTAQDGYTF.

The V call is TRBV2, the J call TRBJ1-5; a possible D gene is TRBD1 (6 bases). Germline V gene sequence: CDR1 SNHLY, CDR2 FYNNEI. The CDR3 spans 16 residues. Trimming stripped 6 bases from V and 2 bases from J, with 17 bases between. The CDR3 bases are TGTGCCAGCAGGCCTGGAGGACAGTTTGGCAATCAGCCCCAGCATTTT. Protein sequence: CASRPGGQFGNQPQHF.

This chain links TRBV11-2 with TRBJ2-7; no firm D call. Looked up from germline, CDR1 is SGHAT and CDR2 is FQNNGV. The CDR3 sequence is 13 residues long. The V end lost 5 bases, the J end lost 2 bases, and 10 bases lay between the germline ends. DNA of the CDR3: TGTGCCAGCAGCCTCGTGAGCACCTACGAGCAGTACTTC. Amino acids: CASSLVSTYEQYF.

This chain connects TRBV9 to TRBJ1-1, with D possibly being TRBD1 (6 bases). CDR3 length: 16 amino acids. The ends were cut back, 0 bases at V and 0 bases at J, with 12 bases in the middle. CDR1 is SGDLS, CDR2 YYNGEE, per germline. CDR3 loop: CASSVEGQLMNTEAFF. In DNA form, the CDR3 reads TGTGCCAGCAGCGTAGAGGGACAACTAATGAACACTGAAGCTTTCTTT.

V is TRBV11-1 and J is TRBJ2-7; no definite D call. This CDR3 is built from 14 residues. Trimming took 5 bases from V and 2 from J, leaving 13 bases between them. From germline, CDR1 is SGHAT and CDR2 FQDESV (reference sequence). In nucleotides, the CDR3 is TGTGCCAGCAGCCTCCTGATGACTCCCTACGAGCAGTACTTC. It encodes CASSLLMTPYEQYF.

This clone was detected only a few times. V and J are TRBV7-3 and TRBJ1-5, with D perhaps matching TRBD1 (5 bases). Germline assignment: CDR1 SGHTA and CDR2 FQGTGA. The CDR3 has 13 amino acids. Trimming left V 2 bases short and J 5 bases short, with 7 bases between. CDR3 loop: CASSLLGDQPQHF. In nucleotides, the CDR3 is TGTGCCAGCAGCTTATTAGGGGATCAGCCCCAGCATTTT. Variable domain in full (rest from reference TRBV7-3 and TRBJ1-5): GAGVSQTPSNKVTEKGKYVELRCDPISGHTALYWYRQSLGQGPEFLIYFQGTGAADDSGLPNDRFFAVRPEGSVSTLKIQRTERGDSAVYLCASSLLGDQPQHFGDGTRLSIL.

This chain uses TRBV4-1 with TRBJ1-2, with TRBD1 matching 11 bases. The CDR3 covers 15 residues. V shed 3 bases and J 4 bases; nucleotides not matched to a gene: 4. CDR1 is MGHRA, CDR2 YSYEKL, per germline. CDR3 DNA sequence: TGCGCCAGCAGCCACCCGGGACAGGGGGTCTATGGCTACACCTTC. It encodes CASSHPGQGVYGYTF.

Only a few counts were recorded for this clone. J is TRBJ1-2 and V is TRBV5-4; D ambiguous. V lost 2 bases, J lost 4 bases, and 15 bases lay in between. CDR1 and CDR2 (germline): SGHNT, YYREEE (reference sequence). The CDR3 runs 15 residues. In DNA form, the CDR3 reads TGTGCCAGCAGCTTCTCGTACAGAACTTCCTATGGCTACACCTTC. It is translated as CASSFSYRTSYGYTF. The whole variable domain, remainder taken from reference TRBV5-4 and TRBJ1-2, is ETGVTQSPTHLIKTRGQQVTLRCSSQSGHNTVSWYQQALGQGPQFIFQYYREEENGRGNFPPRFSGLQFPNYSSELNVNALELDDSALYLCASSFSYRTSYGYTFGSGTRLTVV.

The chain uses TRBV5-1 and TRBJ1-4; D gene ambiguous. The CDR3 length is 15 residues. Trimming stripped 4 bases from V and 0 bases from J, with 10 bases between. Germline CDR1 is SGHRS and CDR2 is YFSETQ. The chain's CDR3 is CASSVTGATNEKLFF. Written as DNA, the CDR3 is TGCGCCAGCAGCGTCACGGGCGCAACTAATGAAAAACTGTTTTTT.

The CDR3 reads CASSIGADPNQPQHF. In DNA, the CDR3 is TGTGCCAGTAGTATAGGGGCTGACCCCAATCAGCCCCAGCATTTT. This rearrangement joins TRBV19 to TRBJ1-5; no firm D call. The length of the CDR3 is 15 residues. Germline V lookup: CDR1 LNHDA, CDR2 SQIVND (reference sequence). V was clipped by 1 base and J by 3 bases, with 10 bases between them.

This clone turned up a few times. The chain has TRBV7-2 and TRBJ2-3, with D maybe TRBD1 (6 bases). Germline V gives CDR1 SGHTA, CDR2 FQGNSA. Trimming removed 1 base at V and 6 bases at J, with 11 bases between. This CDR3 region has 14 residues. The CDR3 protein is CASSLDGTLDTQYF. CDR3 sequence (DNA): TGTGCCAGCAGCTTAGACGGGACACTTGATACGCAGTATTTT.

V is TRBV10-2 and J is TRBJ2-7; D is perhaps TRBD1 (6 bases). The CDR3 runs 11 residues. Germline assignment: CDR1 WSHSY and CDR2 SAAADI. The ends were cut back, 7 bases at V and 6 bases at J, with 10 bases in the middle. This CDR3 is CASTQGREQYF. DNA for the CDR3: TGCGCCAGCACCCAGGGGCGCGAGCAGTACTTC.

V is TRBV29-1 and J is TRBJ1-2, with D uncertain. V was shortened by 0 bases and J by 8 bases, with 7 bases between the two germline ends. This CDR3 has 11 residues. The germline CDR1 and CDR2 sequences are SQVTM and ANQGSEA. As DNA, the CDR3 is TGCAGCGTTGAAGATGGTTCCGGCTACACCTTC. Encoded protein: CSVEDGSGYTF.

The chain links TRBV11-1 to TRBJ2-1; 16 bases map to TRBD2. J was trimmed by 6 bases and V by 5 bases; bases with no gene match: 4. CDR1 is SGHAT, CDR2 FQDESV, per germline (reference sequence). This CDR3 comprises 16 residues. CDR3 coding DNA: TGTGCCAGCAGCATGGGACTAGCGGGAGGGCTCAATGAGCAGTTCTTC. Amino acid sequence: CASSMGLAGGLNEQFF.

The genes are TRBV6-1 and TRBJ2-2; 7 bases align to TRBD1. The V gene end was trimmed by 6 bases and the J gene end by 2 bases; junction bases not matched to a gene: 6. This CDR3 has 15 residues. The germline CDR1 and CDR2 sequences are MNHNS and SASEGT. DNA of the CDR3: TGTGCCAGCAGGCCAGGGACAGCTAACACCGGGGAGCTGTTTTTT. This codes for CASRPGTANTGELFF.

The chain uses TRBV6-4 and TRBJ1-5, with D possibly being TRBD1 (5 bases). The CDR3 sequence is 14 residues long. The germline V gene has CDR1 MRHNA and CDR2 SNTAGT. Trimming shortened V by 5 bases and J by 6 bases, and 14 bases separated the two germline ends. CDR3 bases: TGTGCCAGCAGTCCCCGGGGGGGAATTCAGCCCCAGCATTTT. It codes for CASSPRGGIQPQHF.

The gene calls are TRBV7-9 and TRBJ1-2, with a possible D match to TRBD1 (5 bases). V dropped 2 bases and J dropped 3 bases, with 10 bases sitting between them. The germline V gene has CDR1 SEHNR and CDR2 FQNEAQ (reference sequence). This CDR3 region has 14 residues. CDR3 coding DNA: TGTGCCAGCAGCTTACTGGGGGGACACTATGGCTACACCTTC. It translates to CASSLLGGHYGYTF.

The V and J genes are TRBV15 and TRBJ1-5; D uncertain. V was pared by 1 base and J by 0 bases, with 10 bases between. Germline-derived CDR1 and CDR2 are LNHNV and YYDKDF (reference sequence). The CDR3 is 16 residues long. The CDR3 region is CATSRARARSNQPQHF. The CDR3 region has the DNA TGTGCCACCAGCAGAGCTCGGGCGCGTAGCAATCAGCCCCAGCATTTT. Looking up the rest from reference TRBV15 and TRBJ1-5 gives the full variable domain: DAMVIQNPRYQVTQFGKPVTLSCSQTLNHNVMYWYQQKSSQAPKLLFHYYDKDFNNEADTPDNFQSRRPNTSFCFLDIRSPGLGDTAMYLCATSRARARSNQPQHFGDGTRLSIL.

V usage is TRBV9 and J usage is TRBJ2-3; 7 nucleotides agree with TRBD1. The V gene's germline CDR1 is SGDLS and CDR2 YYNGEE. V lost 3 bases to trimming and J lost 3 bases; unmatched junction nucleotides: 16. The CDR3 loop spans 18 amino acids. The CDR3 region is CASSAYQGVLGETDTQYF. In DNA form, the CDR3 reads TGTGCCAGCAGCGCCTACCAGGGGGTCCTGGGAGAAACAGATACGCAGTATTTT.